This T cell receptor (beta chain) appears in the sequencing data of a study of patients and donors after allogeneic stem cell transplantation. CDR1 and CDR2 from the germline V gene are SGHVS and FQNEAQ. The length of the CDR3 is 15 residues. V lost 5 bases and J lost 5, with 19 bases in between. MiXCR, applied by TCRdb to the RT-PCR reads, yields one record per CDR3 protein. The top ten clones hold around 6.8% of a sample with hundreds of thousands of distinct CDR3 sequences, about a sixth of them seen once. The chain couples TRBV7-8 to TRBJ2-7; the D is unclear. The sequenced sample consisted of blood, either unsorted or a sorted T cell fraction (not recorded which). The clonotype originates from a human donor who was either an allogeneic HSCT recipient or a stem cell or donor lymphocyte infusion donor (not recorded which). It is not recorded whose cells these are; they may come from a transplant donor. CDR3 in DNA: TGTGCCAGCAGCCGATACCGGGTTGGGGTCCACGAGCAGTACTTC. Translated: CASSRYRVGVHEQYF.